One sample yielded the 16 T cell receptor beta chains listed below, sequenced in a study of cytomegalovirus exposure and HLA in healthy donors. It was with 60 Vbeta and 13 Jbeta primers that the PCR ran. Clones were read by immunoSEQ multiplex PCR, and TCRdb kept only the in-frame ones, dropping some. This sample has about 86,000 clones, with 70% to 80% found just once. Source material: PBMCs. The origin of the receptors is a woman in her thirties or forties in good health and CMV-seropositive.

About this clone: An end of the junction differs from the germline gene, which may be a read error. Other DNA variants within this sample encode the same CDR3. The genes are TRBV30 and TRBJ1-4; tentatively, D is TRBD1 (6 bases). The germline CDR1 and CDR2 sequences are GTSNPN and SVGIG (reference sequence). This CDR3 comprises 15 residues. The CDR3 DNA sequence: TGTGCCTGGACCCCCCCGGGGGGCTTCGATGAAAAGCTGTTTTTT. It yields the protein CAWTPPGGFDEKLFF.

V usage is TRBV15 and J usage is TRBJ2-1; 10 bases fit TRBD2. The germline gives CDR1 LNHNV, CDR2 YYDKDF (reference sequence). The CDR3 runs 17 residues. J gave up 9 bases and V 8 bases, and 19 bases lay outside the gene matches. The CDR3 nucleotides are TGTGCCACCGGTATTTGGGCTAGCGGGAGATTGAAAGGTGAGCAGTTCTTC. It encodes CATGIWASGRLKGEQFF.

This sequence joins TRBV10-1 and TRBJ1-5; a weak D match, TRBD1 (5 bases). This CDR3 has 13 amino acids. Trimming stripped 6 bases from V and 6 bases from J, with 12 bases between. Germline CDR1 is WNHNN and CDR2 is SYGVQD (reference sequence). The CDR3 DNA sequence: TGCGCCAGCAGCGGCAGGGTTGGTCAGCCCCAGCATTTT. As protein: CASSGRVGQPQHF.

This chain's CDR3 is CASSPDRNTIYF. The DNA of the CDR3 is TGTGCCAGCTCACCTGACAGAAACACCATATATTTT. The chain employs TRBV18 and TRBJ1-3; D remains unclear. Trimming removed 3 bases from V and 5 bases from J, with 5 bases in between. This CDR3 spans 12 amino acids. The germline gives CDR1 KGHSH, CDR2 LQKENI.

This chain links TRBV14 with TRBJ2-3, with 9 bases matching TRBD2. The length of the CDR3 is 17 residues. The J segment lost 1 base and the V segment lost 3 bases, leaving 8 bases of the junction unmatched. CDR1 is SGHDN, CDR2 FVKESK, per germline. The CDR3 here is CASSHAGGVQGTDTQYF. Here the CDR3 DNA reads TGTGCCAGCAGCCACGCGGGAGGGGTCCAAGGCACAGATACGCAGTATTTT.

The chain joins TRBV9 to TRBJ2-7; D is unresolved. Germline V gives CDR1 SGDLS, CDR2 YYNGEE. Trimming stripped 0 bases from V and 5 bases from J, with 9 bases between. This CDR3 is built from 13 residues. The DNA for the CDR3 is TGTGCCAGCAGCGTAGATCCGGTTAACGAGCAGTACTTC. This gives the protein CASSVDPVNEQYF.

Note on this clone: At one end the junction does not follow the germline gene, possibly because of a read error. The chain combines TRBV2 with TRBJ1-1, with D uncertain. CDR1 SNHLY and CDR2 FYNNEI come from the germline V gene. The CDR3 totals 11 residues. Here the CDR3 reads CASSQAIEAFF. CDR3 in DNA: TGTGCCAGCAGTCAAGCCATTGAAGCTTTCTTT. Drawing the rest from reference TRBV2 and TRBJ1-1, the complete variable domain is EPEVTQTPSHQVTQMGQEVILRCVPISNHLYFYWYRQILGQKVEFLVSFYNNEISEKSEIFDDQFSVERPDGSNFTLKIRSTKLEDSAMYFCASSQAIEAFFGQGTRLTVV.

The V gene is TRBV19, the J gene TRBJ2-1; 8 bases are shared with TRBD2. The CDR3 has 13 residues. The germline V gene has CDR1 LNHDA and CDR2 SQIVND (reference sequence). After removal of 6 bases from V and 7 bases from J, the junction contained 5 bases not matched to a gene. The DNA for the CDR3 is TGTGCCAGTAGCTTCGGGGGGGGGAATGAGCAGTTCTTC. This translates into CASSFGGGNEQFF.

The rearrangement joins TRBV5-1 to TRBJ2-3, with 9 bases identical to TRBD1. The trim removed 1 base at V and 1 base at J, leaving 1 base unmatched. Germline CDR1 and CDR2: SGHRS and YFSETQ. The CDR3 covers 15 residues. The CDR3 loop reads CASSLRTGGTDTQYF. CDR3 sequence (DNA): TGCGCCAGCAGCTTGAGGACAGGGGGCACAGATACGCAGTATTTT.

This rearrangement joins TRBV30 to TRBJ2-1, with TRBD1 identical over 9 bases. V lost 0 bases to trimming and J lost 4 bases; unmatched junction nucleotides: 4. This CDR3 is 15 amino acids long. Germline lookup yields CDR1 GTSNPN and CDR2 SVGIG (reference sequence). This CDR3 is CAWSVTGGVYNEQFF. CDR3 DNA: TGTGCCTGGAGTGTGACAGGGGGGGTATACAATGAGCAGTTCTTC.

The genes are TRBV19 and TRBJ2-7; D perhaps matches TRBD1 (6 bases). Germline CDR1 LNHDA, CDR2 SQIVND (reference sequence). The CDR3 has 13 residues. V lost 4 bases and J lost 4, with 11 bases in between. As DNA, the CDR3 is TGTGCCAGTAGTAGGGGGCCGGGGTACGAGCAGTACTTC. It is translated as CASSRGPGYEQYF.

The chain links TRBV7-2 to TRBJ2-3; maybe TRBD2 (6 bases). The V gene's germline CDR1 is SGHTA and CDR2 FQGNSA. The V end was cut by 3 bases, the J end by 7 bases, with 14 bases between. The CDR3 sequence is 14 residues long. CDR3 in amino acids: CASSLEAGRNTQYF. The DNA of the CDR3 is TGTGCCAGCAGCTTGGAGGCGGGGAGAAATACGCAGTATTTT.

The genes are TRBV7-9 and TRBJ1-2; 7 nucleotides match TRBD1. The germline CDR1 and CDR2 sequences are SEHNR and FQNEAQ (reference sequence). This CDR3 comprises 14 residues. With 7 bases clipped from V and 4 bases from J, the junction kept 9 bases outside the gene matches. The CDR3 reads CASTLTGTLYGYTF. CDR3 coding DNA: TGTGCCAGCACCTTGACAGGGACTCTCTATGGCTACACCTTC. The full variable domain, in which reference TRBV7-9 and TRBJ1-2 provide the parts outside the CDR3, is DTGVSQNPRHKITKRGQNVTFRCDPISEHNRLYWYRQTLGQGPEFLTYFQNEAQLEKSRLLSDRFSAERPKGSFSTLEIQRTEQGDSAMYLCASTLTGTLYGYTFGSGTRLTVV.

The rearrangement uses TRBV19 and TRBJ2-7, with D hard to call. The CDR3 runs to 11 residues. Germline CDR1 and CDR2: LNHDA and SQIVND (reference sequence). Deletions cut 8 bases from V and 0 bases from J, with 5 bases between. This CDR3 is CASSSSYEQYF. The CDR3 DNA sequence: TGTGCCAGTTCTAGCTCCTACGAGCAGTACTTC.

This clone was picked up a small number of times. V and J are TRBV6-1 and TRBJ1-1; 10 bases align to TRBD1. The CDR3 has 15 amino acids. V lost 5 bases, J lost 7 bases, and 10 bases stayed unmatched. Germline CDR1 MNHNS, CDR2 SASEGT. The CDR3 nucleotides read TGTGCCAGCAGTACCCGGGACAGGGGAGGTGGTGAAGCTTTCTTT. This translates into CASSTRDRGGGEAFF.

This chain uses TRBV9 with TRBJ1-2, with D tentatively TRBD1 (6 bases). CDR1 SGDLS and CDR2 YYNGEE come from the germline V gene. V was trimmed by 3 bases and J by 2 bases, leaving 14 bases between them. This CDR3 comprises 15 residues. This CDR3 reads CASSAWGQINYGYTF. The CDR3 DNA follows: TGTGCCAGCAGCGCGTGGGGACAAATAAACTATGGCTACACCTTC. The entire variable domain, with the rest obtained from reference TRBV9 and TRBJ1-2, is as follows: DSGVTQTPKHLITATGQRVTLRCSPRSGDLSVYWYQQSLDQGLQFLIQYYNGEERAKGNILERFSAQQFPDLHSELNLSSLELGDSALYFCASSAWGQINYGYTFGSGTRLTVV.